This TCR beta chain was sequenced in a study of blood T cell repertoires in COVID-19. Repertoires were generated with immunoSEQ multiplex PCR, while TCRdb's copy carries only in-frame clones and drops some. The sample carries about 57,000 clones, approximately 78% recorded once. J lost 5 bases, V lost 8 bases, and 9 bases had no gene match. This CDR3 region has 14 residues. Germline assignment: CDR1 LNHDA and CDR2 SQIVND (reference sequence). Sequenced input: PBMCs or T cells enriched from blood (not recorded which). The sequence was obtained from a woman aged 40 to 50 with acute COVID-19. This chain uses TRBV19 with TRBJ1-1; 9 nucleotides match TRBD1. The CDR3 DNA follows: TGTGCCAGTGGTTACGGGACAGGGAAAACTGAAGCTTTCTTT. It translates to CASGYGTGKTEAFF.